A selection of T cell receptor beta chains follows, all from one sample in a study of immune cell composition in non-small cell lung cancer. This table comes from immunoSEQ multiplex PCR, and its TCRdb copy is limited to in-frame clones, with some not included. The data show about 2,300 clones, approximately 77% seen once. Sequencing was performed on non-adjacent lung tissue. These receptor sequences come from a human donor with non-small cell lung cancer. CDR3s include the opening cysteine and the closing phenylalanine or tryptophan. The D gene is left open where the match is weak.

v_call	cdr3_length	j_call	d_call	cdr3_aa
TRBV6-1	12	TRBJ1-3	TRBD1	CASRGQGNTIYF
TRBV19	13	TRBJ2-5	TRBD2	CASSRGLQETQYF
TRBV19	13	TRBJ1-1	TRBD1	CASSITGGTEAFF
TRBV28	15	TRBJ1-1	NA	CASTRAGLMNTEAFF
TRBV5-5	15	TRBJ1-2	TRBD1	CASSATGSGWGSYTF
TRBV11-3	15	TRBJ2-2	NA	CASSPVGANTGELFF
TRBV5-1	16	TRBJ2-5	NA	CASSLVGGSDQETQYF
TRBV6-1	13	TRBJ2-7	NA	CASSETLSYEQYF
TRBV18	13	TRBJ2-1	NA	CASSPGGAYEQFF
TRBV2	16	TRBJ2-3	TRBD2	CASGDSGGASTDTQYF
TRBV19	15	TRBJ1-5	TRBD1	CASSIGQGISQPQHF
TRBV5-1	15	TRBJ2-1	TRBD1	CASSLGDRANNEQFF